This T cell receptor (beta chain) was captured in a study of regulatory T cells in long-lasting Graves disease. There are 15 residues in the CDR3. J lost 5 bases, V lost 3 bases, and 8 bases had no gene match. Germline CDR1 LGHNA, CDR2 YNFKEQ. As to time point: newly diagnosed GD, antithyroid drugs for less than 3 months. RNA extracted from PBMCs served as the sequencing template. Both iRepertoire HTBI primers and Arm-PCR of CDR3 regions were used to build the TCR beta libraries. TCRdb re-analysed the multiplex PCR reads in MiXCR, keeping a single row per CDR3 protein. The repertoire holds some 490,000 distinct CDR3 sequences, with around 12% as singletons. Many counts were recorded for this clonotype. These sequences were also reported in another study, on T cells in Graves' hyperthyroidism and ophthalmopathy. That report adds: No ophthalmopathy progression within 18 months constituted stable Graves' hyperthyroidism. Blood samples included most of the expanded thyroid clonotypes exceeding 0.001.

Here the sequenced sample was peripheral blood mononuclear cells (PBMCs), taken at new diagnosis, from a patient treated with antithyroid drugs. The sequence was obtained from a woman aged 25-40 years with Graves disease. V is TRBV4-2 and J is TRBJ2-5; TRBD2 agrees at 8 bases. CDR3 residues: CASSQGSGRGETQYF. As DNA, the CDR3 is TGTGCCAGCAGCCAGGGGAGCGGGAGAGGGGAGACCCAGTACTTC.